Sequencing of this T cell receptor beta chain was carried out in a study of metastatic and nonmetastatic thyroid tumors. Study context: Malignant and benign thyroid patients had repertoires compared in peripheral blood and tumor or nodule tissue.

This clone was recorded at least ten times. TCRdb called clones again from the PCR reads with MiXCR. Among around 21,000 clones, approximately 24% were seen once, and the ten largest hold roughly 10%. Treatment of any kind had been given to no patient before thyroid surgery. Germline V gives CDR1 LNHDA, CDR2 SQIVND (reference sequence). V gave up 6 bases and J gave up 0 bases, with 3 bases separating them. CDR3 length: 12 amino acids. The sequence was collected from a male donor with papillary thyroid cancer or a benign thyroid nodule (not recorded which). Some clones in this sample may be carry-over from other donors' samples. Sequenced material: tumor tissue. This chain uses TRBV19 with TRBJ1-3; no reliable D call. CDR3 DNA: TGTGCCAGTAGATCCTCTGGAAACACCATATATTTT. This translates into CASRSSGNTIYF.